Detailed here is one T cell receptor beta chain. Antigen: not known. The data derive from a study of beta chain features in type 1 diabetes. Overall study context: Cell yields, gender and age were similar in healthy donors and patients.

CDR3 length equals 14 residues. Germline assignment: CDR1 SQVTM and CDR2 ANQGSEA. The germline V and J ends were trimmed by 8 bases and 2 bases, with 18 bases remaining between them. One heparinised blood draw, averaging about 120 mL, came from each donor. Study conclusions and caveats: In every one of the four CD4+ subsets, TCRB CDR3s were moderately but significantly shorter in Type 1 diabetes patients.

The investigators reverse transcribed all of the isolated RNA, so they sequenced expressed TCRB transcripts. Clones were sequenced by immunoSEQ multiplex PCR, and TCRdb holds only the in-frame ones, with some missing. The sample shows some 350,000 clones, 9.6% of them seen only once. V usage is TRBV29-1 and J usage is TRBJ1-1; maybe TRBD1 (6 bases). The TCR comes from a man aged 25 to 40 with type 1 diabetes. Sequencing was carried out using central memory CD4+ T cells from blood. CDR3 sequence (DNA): TGCAGCTCCAGTAGGCAGGGGCCAAACACTGAAGCTTTCTTT. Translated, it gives CSSSRQGPNTEAFF.